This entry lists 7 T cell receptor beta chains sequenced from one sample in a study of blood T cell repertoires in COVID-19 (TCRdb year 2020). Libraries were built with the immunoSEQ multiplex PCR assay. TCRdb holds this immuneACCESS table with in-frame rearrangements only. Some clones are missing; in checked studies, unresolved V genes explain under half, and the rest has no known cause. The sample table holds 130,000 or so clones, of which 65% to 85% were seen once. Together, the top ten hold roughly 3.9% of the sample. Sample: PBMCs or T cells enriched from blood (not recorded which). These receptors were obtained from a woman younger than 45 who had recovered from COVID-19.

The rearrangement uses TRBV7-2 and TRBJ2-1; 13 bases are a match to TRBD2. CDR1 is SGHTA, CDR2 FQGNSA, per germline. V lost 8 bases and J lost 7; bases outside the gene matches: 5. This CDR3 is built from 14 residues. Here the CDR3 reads CASSGTSGTNEQFF. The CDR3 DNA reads TGTGCCAGCTCCGGGACTAGCGGGACGAATGAGCAGTTCTTC.

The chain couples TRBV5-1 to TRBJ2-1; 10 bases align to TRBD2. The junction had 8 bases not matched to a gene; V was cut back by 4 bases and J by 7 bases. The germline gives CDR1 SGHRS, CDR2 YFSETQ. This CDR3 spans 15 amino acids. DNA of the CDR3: TGCGCCAGCAGCCTACAGACTAGCGGGCGGAATGAGCAGTTCTTC. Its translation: CASSLQTSGRNEQFF.

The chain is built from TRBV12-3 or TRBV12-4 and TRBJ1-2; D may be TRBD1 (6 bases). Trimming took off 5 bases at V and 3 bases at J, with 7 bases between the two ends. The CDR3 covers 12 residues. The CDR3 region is CASSGQYYGYTF. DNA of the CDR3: TGTGCCAGCAGTGGACAGTACTATGGCTACACCTTC.

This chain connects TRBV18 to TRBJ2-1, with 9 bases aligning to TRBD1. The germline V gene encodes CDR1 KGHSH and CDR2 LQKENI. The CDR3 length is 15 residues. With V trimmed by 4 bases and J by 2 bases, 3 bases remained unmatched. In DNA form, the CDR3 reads TGTGCCAGCTCACTCGGGACAGGGACCTACAATGAGCAGTTCTTC. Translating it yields CASSLGTGTYNEQFF.

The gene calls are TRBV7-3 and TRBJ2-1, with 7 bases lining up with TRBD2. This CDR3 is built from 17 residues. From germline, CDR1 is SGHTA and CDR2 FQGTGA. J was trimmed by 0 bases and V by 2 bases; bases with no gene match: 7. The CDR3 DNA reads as TGTGCCAGCAGCTTAGTGGGAGCGGGGACCTCCTACAATGAGCAGTTCTTC. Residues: CASSLVGAGTSYNEQFF.

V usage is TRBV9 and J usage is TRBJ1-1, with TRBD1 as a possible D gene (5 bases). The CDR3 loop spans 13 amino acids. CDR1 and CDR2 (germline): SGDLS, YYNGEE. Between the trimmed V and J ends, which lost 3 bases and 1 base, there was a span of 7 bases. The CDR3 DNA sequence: TGTGCCAGCAGCGACAGGTGGAACACTGAAGCTTTCTTT. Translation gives CASSDRWNTEAFF.

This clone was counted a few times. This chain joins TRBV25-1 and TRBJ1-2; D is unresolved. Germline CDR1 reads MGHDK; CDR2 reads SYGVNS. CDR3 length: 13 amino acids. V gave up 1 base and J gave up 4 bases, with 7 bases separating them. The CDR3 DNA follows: TGTGCCAGCAGTGAATCTTGGAGCTATGGCTACACCTTC. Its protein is CASSESWSYGYTF.